The present entry profiles one TCR beta chain with its context. Antigen: not known. The record originates from a study of T cell responses to AZD1222 COVID-19 vaccine. Study summary: Second-dose intervals near 4 or 12 weeks were combined.

TCRdb keeps only in-frame clones here, not all; method: immunoSEQ multiplex PCR. The data show more than 85,000 clones, approximately 83% seen once. General observations from the study: The donors showed a predominance of white British ancestry and of females, with possible underestimation of clonal diversity.

Sequencing used peripheral blood, obtained on day 0 of AZD1222 vaccination. This TCR came from an adult in good health.

The CDR3 loop is CASSRSMTGMVGNEQFF. In DNA, the CDR3 is TGTGCCAGCAGCCGATCTATGACAGGGATGGTAGGCAATGAGCAGTTCTTC. This chain connects TRBV3-1 (or the pseudogene TRBV3-2) to TRBJ2-1; the match to TRBD1 covers 7 bases. The CDR3 consists of 17 residues. The germline CDR1 and CDR2 sequences are LGHDT and YNNKEL (reference sequence). The ends lost 4 bases at V and 6 bases at J; junction bases unmatched: 15.